This T cell receptor beta chain was documented in a study of identical twins. Through template switching, a universal primer site was introduced, and the cDNA contained unique molecular identifiers. Each CDR3 protein is one row after TCRdb ran MiXCR on the 5' RACE reads. The profile shows about 250,000 distinct CDR3 sequences, 6% to 8.5% of them singletons. Whole-study results and caveats: Analyses of zero insertions could, in part, be confounded by invariant MAIT and iNKT cells.

The CDR3 loop spans 15 amino acids. Looked up from germline, CDR1 is SGHVS and CDR2 is FNYEAQ. Trimming removed 5 bases from V and 8 bases from J; junction bases left unmatched: 11. This clonotype was observed many times. Its antigen is currently unknown. This sample was shared with a second study, whose subject was yellow fever vaccine responses in identical twins. That investigation notes: Vaccine-induced T cell responses in twins were reportedly observed to appear partly convergent, partly personalized.

The sample taken for sequencing was CD8+ T cells sorted from blood. The chain uses TRBV7-6 and TRBJ2-1, with 8 bases fitting TRBD2. The TCR was taken from a woman in her late teens or twenties in good health. CDR3 protein: CASSPELGLADEQFF. CDR3 DNA: TGTGCCAGCAGCCCCGAGTTAGGACTAGCAGATGAGCAGTTCTTC.